What follows are 17 T cell receptor beta chains derived from one specimen sequenced in a study of T cell responses to AZD1222 COVID-19 vaccine. Data came from immunoSEQ multiplex PCR; TCRdb stores just in-frame clones and leaves some out. Among around 94,000 clones, approximately 91% were seen once, and the ten largest hold 13%. The sequencing here drew on peripheral blood, taken on day 0 of AZD1222 vaccination. Receptors originate from an adult in good health.

This clone was found once. The chain is built from TRBV25-1 and TRBJ2-7, with 9 bases aligning to TRBD1. This CDR3 comprises 16 residues. Trimming cost V 0 bases and J 4 bases; bases outside gene matches: 7. CDR1 is MGHDK, CDR2 SYGVNS, per germline. The CDR3 coding sequence is TGTGCCAGCAGTGAATATAACCAACAGGGGGCGTACGAGCAGTACTTC. Translated: CASSEYNQQGAYEQYF.

The V call is TRBV9, the J call TRBJ1-2, with no clear D. Trimming stripped 0 bases from V and 0 bases from J, with 3 bases between. From germline, CDR1 is SGDLS and CDR2 YYNGEE. This CDR3 has 13 amino acids. In DNA, the CDR3 is TGTGCCAGCAGCGTAGGAGCTAACTATGGCTACACCTTC. It yields the protein CASSVGANYGYTF.

J is TRBJ2-4 and V is TRBV6-2 or TRBV6-3; TRBD1 or TRBD2 may be the D gene (5 bases each). Germline V gene sequence: CDR1 MNHEY, CDR2 SVGEGT. This CDR3 is 14 amino acids long. Trimming stripped 2 bases from V and 5 bases from J, with 10 bases between. CDR3 in amino acids: CASSYRGRENIQYF. CDR3 DNA: TGTGCCAGCAGTTACCGGGGCAGGGAAAACATTCAGTACTTC.

The table lists this clone with a count of one. The rearrangement links TRBV18 to TRBJ2-7; D is uncertain. Trimming took 3 bases from V and 3 from J, leaving 18 bases between them. Germline values: CDR1 KGHSH, CDR2 LQKENI. The CDR3 is made up of 16 amino acids. CDR3 in DNA: TGTGCCAGCTCACCCAGGCCGTCGGGCGGTCTCTACGAGCAGTACTTC. Amino acid sequence: CASSPRPSGGLYEQYF.

The chain uses TRBV7-9 and TRBJ1-2, with D perhaps matching TRBD1 (6 bases). CDR3 length: 16 amino acids. Trimming stripped 4 bases from V and 7 bases from J, with 22 bases between. The germline gives CDR1 SEHNR, CDR2 FQNEAQ (reference sequence). DNA for the CDR3: TGTGCCAGCAGCTCCGATGGACAAGGGGGTATTCTTGGCTACACCTTC. Translating it yields CASSSDGQGGILGYTF.

The rearrangement links TRBV11-2 to TRBJ2-7, with D perhaps matching TRBD1 or TRBD2 (7 bases each). Germline loops: CDR1 SGHAT, CDR2 FQNNGV. The CDR3 has 16 amino acids. V was clipped by 7 bases and J by 0 bases, with 19 bases between them. For the CDR3, the DNA is TGTGCCAGCACCACTCAGGGGGGGGGTAACTCCTACGAGCAGTACTTC. It encodes CASTTQGGGNSYEQYF.

The rearrangement links TRBV6-1 to TRBJ2-2, with D possibly matching TRBD2 (5 bases). The CDR3 totals 13 residues. Germline CDR1 and CDR2: MNHNS and SASEGT. Trimming pared 0 bases from V and 8 bases from J, leaving 7 bases between. This CDR3 reads CASSEAGGGELFF. The CDR3, as DNA: TGTGCCAGCAGTGAAGCGGGCGGGGGGGAGCTGTTTTTT.

V usage is TRBV2 and J usage is TRBJ1-3; D not certain. Trimming removed 1 base at V and 4 bases at J, with 11 bases between. Germline CDR1 and CDR2: SNHLY and FYNNEI. The CDR3 runs 15 residues. This CDR3 reads CASSEVRGLGNTIYF. CDR3 in DNA: TGTGCCAGCAGTGAAGTCCGTGGACTGGGAAACACCATATATTTT.

The gene calls are TRBV19 and TRBJ1-4; D is undetermined. V was pared by 2 bases and J by 6 bases, with 13 bases between. Germline V gene lookup returns CDR1 LNHDA and CDR2 SQIVND (reference sequence). This CDR3 is 15 amino acids long. In nucleotides, the CDR3 is TGTGCCAGTAGTATAAATCCGGGAGGATATGAAAAACTGTTTTTT. The encoded protein is CASSINPGGYEKLFF.

CDR3 sequence (DNA): TGCGCCAGCAGGTCTCAGGGAACAGATACGCAGTATTTT. As protein: CASRSQGTDTQYF. The V and J genes are TRBV5-1 and TRBJ2-3, with a weak D call TRBD1 (5 bases). Per the germline V gene, CDR1 is SGHRS and CDR2 is YFSETQ. The CDR3 runs to 13 residues. V lost 5 bases and J lost 3, with 10 bases in between.

The rearrangement links TRBV5-1 to TRBJ1-1; 7 nucleotides match TRBD1. Per the germline V gene, CDR1 is SGHRS and CDR2 is YFSETQ. CDR3 length: 15 amino acids. V was pared by 6 bases and J by 0 bases, with 8 bases of the junction left unmatched. The CDR3 region has the DNA TGCGCCAGCACCTACAGGGACAGCATGAACACTGAAGCTTTCTTT. This encodes CASTYRDSMNTEAFF.

This clone turned up a few times. The chain has TRBV6-5 and TRBJ1-3; perhaps TRBD1 as D (5 bases). Trimming stripped 6 bases from V and 2 bases from J, with 14 bases between. This CDR3 has 15 amino acids. CDR1 and CDR2 (germline): MNHEY, SVGAGI. CDR3 in amino acids: CASRDAGPPGNTIYF. As DNA, the CDR3 is TGTGCCAGCAGGGACGCGGGGCCTCCTGGAAACACCATATATTTT.

There are a few counts of this clone. V is TRBV5-1 and J is TRBJ1-5, with D possibly matching TRBD1 (6 bases). V was clipped by 7 bases and J by 6 bases, with 17 bases between them. Germline V gene lookup returns CDR1 SGHRS and CDR2 YFSETQ. The CDR3 loop spans 14 amino acids. The CDR3 reads CASPRRGGPQPQHF. In DNA, the CDR3 is TGCGCCAGCCCACGCCGTGGGGGGCCTCAGCCCCAGCATTTT. Full variable domain (missing parts from reference TRBV5-1 and TRBJ1-5): KAGVTQTPRYLIKTRGQQVTLSCSPISGHRSVSWYQQTPGQGLQFLFEYFSETQRNKGNFPGRFSGRQFSNSRSEMNVSTLELGDSALYLCASPRRGGPQPQHFGDGTRLSIL.

CDR3 DNA: TGTGCCAGCAGTGAAGCCGGGGCAGGGACCTATACTAATCAGCCCCAGCATTTT. This sequence encodes CASSEAGAGTYTNQPQHF. The rearrangement uses TRBV6-1 and TRBJ1-5; a possible D gene is TRBD1 (5 bases). V lost 0 bases, J lost 4 bases, and 19 bases lay in between. The germline gives CDR1 MNHNS, CDR2 SASEGT. The CDR3 contains 18 residues.

The chain is built from TRBV18 and TRBJ1-6, with 9 bases that match TRBD1. CDR3 length: 15 residues. Germline assignment: CDR1 KGHSH and CDR2 LQKENI. Unmatched junction bases numbered 7, after V lost 6 bases and J lost 7 bases. The DNA of the CDR3 is TGTGCCAGCTCGCAGGACAGGGGATACAATTCACCCCTCCACTTT. Translating gives CASSQDRGYNSPLHF.

This chain links TRBV19 with TRBJ1-4; 7 bases agree with TRBD1. This CDR3 spans 16 amino acids. The V gene end was trimmed by 6 bases and the J gene end by 0 bases; junction bases not matched to a gene: 7. Germline values: CDR1 LNHDA, CDR2 SQIVND (reference sequence). This chain's CDR3 is CASRLQGHATNEKLFF. The CDR3 coding sequence is TGTGCCAGTAGACTACAGGGGCATGCAACTAATGAAAAACTGTTTTTT.

This chain uses TRBV5-1 with TRBJ1-2; 9 nucleotides match TRBD1. V shed 1 base and J 6 bases; nucleotides not matched to a gene: 4. CDR1 and CDR2 from the germline V gene are SGHRS and YFSETQ. The CDR3 runs to 14 residues. In DNA, the CDR3 is TGCGCCAGCAGCTTGATGACAGGGGGAAATGGCTACACCTTC. Translating gives CASSLMTGGNGYTF.